This entry is about one TCR beta chain. Germline V gives CDR1 SGHVS, CDR2 FQNEAQ. The length of the CDR3 is 16 residues. Trimming pared 2 bases from V and 3 bases from J, leaving 14 bases between. In the authors' methods: Counts of nucleated cells, estimated from reference gene primer amplification, were obtained. Repertoires were generated with immunoSEQ multiplex PCR, while TCRdb's copy carries only in-frame clones and drops some. The D gene and trimming were derived from the DNA, and the V and J assignments and clone size from that table. Found here are over 250,000 clones, roughly nine tenths of them singletons; the top ten hold approximately 3.7%. This sample was taken from a study of blood T cell repertoires in COVID-19.

This TCR was recovered from a man in his 60s who had recovered from COVID-19. The gene calls are TRBV7-8 and TRBJ1-5; D is possibly TRBD1 (6 bases). Sequenced: peripheral blood. The CDR3 spells CASSLRSRGSNQPQHF. CDR3 nucleotide sequence: TGTGCCAGCAGCTTACGGTCCAGGGGCTCCAATCAGCCCCAGCATTTT. The full variable domain, completed using reference TRBV7-8 and TRBJ1-5, is GAGVSQSPRYKVAKRGQDVALRCDPISGHVSLFWYQQALGQGPEFLTYFQNEAQLDKSGLPSDRFFAERPEGSVSTLKIQRTQQEDSAVYLCASSLRSRGSNQPQHFGDGTRLSIL.